Described below is a single TCR beta chain sequence and its context. This record comes from a study of regulatory T cells in long-lasting Graves disease. About the study: Recently diagnosed Graves' patients had received antithyroid drugs for under 3 months.

Sequencing libraries for TCR beta were prepared with iRepertoire HTBI primers and Arm-PCR of CDR3 regions. TCRdb re-called the multiplex PCR reads with MiXCR, one entry per CDR3 protein. The profile shows about 420,000 distinct CDR3 sequences, about a sixth of them singletons. The time point was: newly diagnosed GD, antithyroid drugs for less than 3 months. PBMC RNA was the source of the TCR library. After removal of 3 bases from V and 1 base from J, the junction contained 3 bases not matched to a gene. The germline V gene has CDR1 KGHDR and CDR2 SFDVKD. The CDR3 covers 17 residues. These data were also filed under a second study, of T cells in Graves' hyperthyroidism and ophthalmopathy. That study reports: The study left out patients who had uncontrolled infection, other autoimmune disease, pregnancy or lactation. HTBI primers were employed in a first-round RT-PCR of the TCR CDR3.

The chain is built from TRBV24-1 and TRBJ2-2; TRBD1 agrees at 11 bases. The clonotype was recovered from a woman aged 18-29 years with Graves disease. The sequenced sample was peripheral blood mononuclear cells (PBMCs), obtained at new diagnosis, from a patient treated with antithyroid drugs. CDR3: CATSDIGTGGNTGELFF. The CDR3 region has the DNA TGTGCCACCAGTGATATTGGGACAGGGGGGAACACCGGGGAGCTGTTTTTT.